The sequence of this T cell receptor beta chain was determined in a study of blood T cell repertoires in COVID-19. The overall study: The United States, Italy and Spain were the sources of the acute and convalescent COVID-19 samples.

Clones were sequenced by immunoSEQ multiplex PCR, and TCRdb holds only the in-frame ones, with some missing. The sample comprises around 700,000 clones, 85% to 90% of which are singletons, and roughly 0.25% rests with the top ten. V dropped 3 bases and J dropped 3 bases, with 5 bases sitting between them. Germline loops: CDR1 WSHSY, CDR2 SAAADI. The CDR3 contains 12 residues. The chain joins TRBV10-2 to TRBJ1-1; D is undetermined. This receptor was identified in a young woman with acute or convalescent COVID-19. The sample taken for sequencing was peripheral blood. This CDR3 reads CASSDRYTEAFF. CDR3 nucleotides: TGCGCCAGCAGTGACAGGTACACTGAAGCTTTCTTT.